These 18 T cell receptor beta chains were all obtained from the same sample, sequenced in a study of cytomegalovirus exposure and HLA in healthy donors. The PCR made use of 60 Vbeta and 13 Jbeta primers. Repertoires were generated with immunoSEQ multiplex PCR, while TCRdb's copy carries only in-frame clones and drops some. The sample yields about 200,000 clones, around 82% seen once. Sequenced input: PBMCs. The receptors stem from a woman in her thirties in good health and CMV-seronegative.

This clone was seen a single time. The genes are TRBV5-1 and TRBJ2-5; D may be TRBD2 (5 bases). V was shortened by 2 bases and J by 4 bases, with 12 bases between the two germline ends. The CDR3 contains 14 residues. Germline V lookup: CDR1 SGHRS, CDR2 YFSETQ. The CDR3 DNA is TGCGCCAGCAGCTTCGGGGAGTCGAGAGAGACCCAGTACTTC. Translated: CASSFGESRETQYF.

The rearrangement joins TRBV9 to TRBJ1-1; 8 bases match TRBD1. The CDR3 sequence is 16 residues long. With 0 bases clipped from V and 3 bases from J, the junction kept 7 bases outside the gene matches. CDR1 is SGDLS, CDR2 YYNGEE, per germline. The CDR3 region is CASSVGDRGVDTEAFF. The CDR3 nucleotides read TGTGCCAGCAGCGTAGGAGACAGGGGTGTTGACACTGAAGCTTTCTTT.

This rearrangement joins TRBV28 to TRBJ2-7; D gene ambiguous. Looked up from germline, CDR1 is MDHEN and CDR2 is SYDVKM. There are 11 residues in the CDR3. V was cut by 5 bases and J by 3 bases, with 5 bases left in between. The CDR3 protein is CASSILYEQYF. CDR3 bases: TGTGCCAGCAGTATTCTCTACGAGCAGTACTTC.

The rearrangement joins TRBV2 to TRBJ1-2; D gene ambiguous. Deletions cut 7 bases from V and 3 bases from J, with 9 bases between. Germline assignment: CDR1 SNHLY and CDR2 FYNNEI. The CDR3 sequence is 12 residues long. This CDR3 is CASTSEHYGYTF. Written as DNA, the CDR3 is TGTGCCAGCACTTCCGAGCACTATGGCTACACCTTC.

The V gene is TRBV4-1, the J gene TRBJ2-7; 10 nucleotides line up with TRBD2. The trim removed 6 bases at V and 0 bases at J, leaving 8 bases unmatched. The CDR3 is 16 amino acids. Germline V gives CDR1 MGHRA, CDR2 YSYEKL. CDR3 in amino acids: CASSRGLADSSYEQYF. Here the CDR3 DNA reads TGCGCCAGCAGTCGCGGACTAGCGGACTCCTCCTACGAGCAGTACTTC.

CDR3 in DNA: TGCGCCAGCAGCTTGGAACAGGTGATCGATGAGCAGTTCTTC. It specifies CASSLEQVIDEQFF. The V call is TRBV5-1, the J call TRBJ2-1; tentative D call: TRBD1 (5 bases). Trimming removed 0 bases at V and 8 bases at J, with 12 bases between. The CDR3 sequence is 14 residues long. Germline assignment: CDR1 SGHRS and CDR2 YFSETQ.

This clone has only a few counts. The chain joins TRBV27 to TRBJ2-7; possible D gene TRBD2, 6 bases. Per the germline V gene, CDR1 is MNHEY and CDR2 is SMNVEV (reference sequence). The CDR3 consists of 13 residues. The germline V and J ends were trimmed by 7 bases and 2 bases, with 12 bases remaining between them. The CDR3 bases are TGTGCCAGCACCGGGACTCCCCCCTACGAGCAGTACTTC. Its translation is CASTGTPPYEQYF.

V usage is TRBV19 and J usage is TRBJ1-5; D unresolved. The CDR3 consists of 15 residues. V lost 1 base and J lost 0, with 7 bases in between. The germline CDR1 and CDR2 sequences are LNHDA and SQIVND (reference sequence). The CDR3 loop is CASSIVSGSNQPQHF. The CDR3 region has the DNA TGTGCCAGTAGTATAGTTTCCGGTAGCAATCAGCCCCAGCATTTT.

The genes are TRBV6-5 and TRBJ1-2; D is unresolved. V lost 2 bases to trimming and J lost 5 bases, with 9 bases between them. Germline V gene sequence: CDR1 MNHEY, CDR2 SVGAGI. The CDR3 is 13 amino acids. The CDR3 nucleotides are TGTGCCAGCAGTTACCCCGGGAGTTATGGCTACACCTTC. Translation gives CASSYPGSYGYTF.

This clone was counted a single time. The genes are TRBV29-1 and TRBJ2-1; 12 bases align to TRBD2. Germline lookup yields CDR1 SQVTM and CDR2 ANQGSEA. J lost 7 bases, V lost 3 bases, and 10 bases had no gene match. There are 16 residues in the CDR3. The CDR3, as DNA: TGCAGCGTTGATCAGCGGGGACTAGCGGGTTTAAATGAGCAGTTCTTC. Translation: CSVDQRGLAGLNEQFF.

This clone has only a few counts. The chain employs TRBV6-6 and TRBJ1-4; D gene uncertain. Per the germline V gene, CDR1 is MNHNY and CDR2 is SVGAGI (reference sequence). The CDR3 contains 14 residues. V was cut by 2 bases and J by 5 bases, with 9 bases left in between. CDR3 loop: CASSYVSGNEKLFF. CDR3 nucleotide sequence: TGTGCCAGCAGTTACGTTAGCGGGAATGAAAAACTGTTTTTT.

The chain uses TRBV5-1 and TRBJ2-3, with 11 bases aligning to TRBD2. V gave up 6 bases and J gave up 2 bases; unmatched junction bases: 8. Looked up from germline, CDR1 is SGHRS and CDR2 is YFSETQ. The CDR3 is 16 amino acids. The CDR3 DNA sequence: TGCGCCAGCAACCCCCTAGCGGGGGGTCCCACAGATACGCAGTATTTT. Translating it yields CASNPLAGGPTDTQYF.

CDR3 in DNA: TGTGCCAGCAGCTCTCGACCGACAGGGGAGCTGTTTTTT. Translating it yields CASSSRPTGELFF. V and J are TRBV5-6 and TRBJ2-2, with D unclear. Trimming removed 3 bases from V and 8 bases from J, with 11 bases in between. CDR3 size: 13 residues. Germline CDR1 and CDR2: SGHDT and YYEEEE. Combining the CDR3 with reference TRBV5-6 and TRBJ2-2 gives the whole variable domain DAGVTQSPTHLIKTRGQQVTLRCSPKSGHDTVSWYQQALGQGPQFIFQYYEEEERQRGNFPDRFSGHQFPNYSSELNVNALLLGDSALYLCASSSRPTGELFFGEGSRLTVL.

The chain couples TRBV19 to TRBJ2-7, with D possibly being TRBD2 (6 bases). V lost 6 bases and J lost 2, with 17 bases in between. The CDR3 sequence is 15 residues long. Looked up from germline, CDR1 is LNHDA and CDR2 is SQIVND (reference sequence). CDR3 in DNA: TGTGCCAGTAGGTCGAATCGGGGACTTGCCTACGAGCAGTACTTC. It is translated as CASRSNRGLAYEQYF.

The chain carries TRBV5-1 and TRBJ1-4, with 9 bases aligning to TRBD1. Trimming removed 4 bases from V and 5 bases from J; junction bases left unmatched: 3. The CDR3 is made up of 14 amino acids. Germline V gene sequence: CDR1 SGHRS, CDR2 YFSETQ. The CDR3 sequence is CASSRDRENEKLFF. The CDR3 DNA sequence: TGCGCCAGCAGCCGGGACAGGGAGAATGAAAAACTGTTTTTT.

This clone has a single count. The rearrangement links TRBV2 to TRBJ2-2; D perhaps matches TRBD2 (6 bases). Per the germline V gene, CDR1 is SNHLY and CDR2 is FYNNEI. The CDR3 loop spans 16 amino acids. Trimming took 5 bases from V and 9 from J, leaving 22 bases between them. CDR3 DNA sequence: TGTGCCAGCAGTTCCCGGGGCGATGCGGGGTACCGGGAGCTGTTTTTT. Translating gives CASSSRGDAGYRELFF.

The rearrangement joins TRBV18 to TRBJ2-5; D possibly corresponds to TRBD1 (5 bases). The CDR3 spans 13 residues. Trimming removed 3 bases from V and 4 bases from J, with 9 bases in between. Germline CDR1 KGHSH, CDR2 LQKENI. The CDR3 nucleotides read TGTGCCAGCTCACCGGACACTCGAGAGACCCAGTACTTC. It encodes CASSPDTRETQYF.

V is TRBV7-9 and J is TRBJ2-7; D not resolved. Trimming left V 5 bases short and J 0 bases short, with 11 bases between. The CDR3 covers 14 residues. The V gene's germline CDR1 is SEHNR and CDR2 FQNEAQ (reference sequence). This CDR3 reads CASSITPPSYEQYF. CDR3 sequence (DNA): TGTGCCAGCAGCATCACTCCCCCCTCCTACGAGCAGTACTTC.